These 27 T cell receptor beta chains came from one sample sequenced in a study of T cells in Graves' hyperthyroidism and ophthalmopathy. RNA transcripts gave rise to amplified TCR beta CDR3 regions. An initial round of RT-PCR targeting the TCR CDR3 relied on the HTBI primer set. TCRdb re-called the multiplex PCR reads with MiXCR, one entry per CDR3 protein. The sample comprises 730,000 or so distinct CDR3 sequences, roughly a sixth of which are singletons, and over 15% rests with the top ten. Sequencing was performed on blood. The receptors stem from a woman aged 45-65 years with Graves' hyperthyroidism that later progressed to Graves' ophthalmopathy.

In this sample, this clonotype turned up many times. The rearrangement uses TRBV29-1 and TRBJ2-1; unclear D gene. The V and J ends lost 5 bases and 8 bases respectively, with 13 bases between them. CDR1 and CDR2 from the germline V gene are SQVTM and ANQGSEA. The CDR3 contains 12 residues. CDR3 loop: CSVLLPRDEQFF. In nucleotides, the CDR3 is TGCAGCGTTCTGCTCCCCCGAGATGAGCAGTTCTTC.

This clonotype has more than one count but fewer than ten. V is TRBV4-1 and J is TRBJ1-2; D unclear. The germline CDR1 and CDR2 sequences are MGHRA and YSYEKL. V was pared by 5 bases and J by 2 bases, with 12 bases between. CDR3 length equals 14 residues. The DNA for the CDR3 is TGCGCCAGCAGCGGAAGGGCCCCAAACTATGGCTACACCTTC. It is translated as CASSGRAPNYGYTF.

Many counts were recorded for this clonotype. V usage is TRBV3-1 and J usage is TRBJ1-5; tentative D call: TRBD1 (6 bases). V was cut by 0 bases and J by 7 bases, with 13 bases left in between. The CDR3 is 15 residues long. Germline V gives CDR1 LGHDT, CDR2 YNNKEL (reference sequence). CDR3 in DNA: TGTGCCAGCAGCCAAGATGCGGGGGGGCGACAGCCCCAGCATTTT. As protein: CASSQDAGGRQPQHF.

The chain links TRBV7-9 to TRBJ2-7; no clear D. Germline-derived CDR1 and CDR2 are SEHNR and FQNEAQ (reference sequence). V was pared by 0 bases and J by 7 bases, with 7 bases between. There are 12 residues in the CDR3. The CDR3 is CASSLASREQYF. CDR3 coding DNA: TGTGCCAGCAGCTTAGCGAGCAGGGAGCAGTACTTC.

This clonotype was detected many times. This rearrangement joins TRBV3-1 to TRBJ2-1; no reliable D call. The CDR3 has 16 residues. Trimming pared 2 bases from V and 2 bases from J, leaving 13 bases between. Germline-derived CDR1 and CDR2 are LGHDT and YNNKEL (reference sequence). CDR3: CASSQHSRPPYNEQFF. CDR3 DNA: TGTGCCAGCAGCCAACATAGCAGACCTCCCTACAATGAGCAGTTCTTC.

The CDR3 DNA reads as TGTGCCTGGAGTGGGGACCAGGGTCCTCAAGAGACCCAGTACTTC. Residues: CAWSGDQGPQETQYF. The chain carries TRBV30 and TRBJ2-5; either TRBD1 or TRBD2 may supply D (5 bases each). The CDR3 sequence is 15 residues long. V shed 1 base and J shed 2 bases, with 14 bases lying between them. CDR1 GTSNPN and CDR2 SVGIG come from the germline V gene (reference sequence).

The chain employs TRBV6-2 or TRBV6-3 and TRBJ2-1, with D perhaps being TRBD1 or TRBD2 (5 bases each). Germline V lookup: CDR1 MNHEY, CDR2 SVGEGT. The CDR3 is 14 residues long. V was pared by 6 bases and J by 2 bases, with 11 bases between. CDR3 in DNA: TGTGCCAGCAGGGAGGACAAGACCTACAATGAGCAGTTCTTC. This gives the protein CASREDKTYNEQFF.

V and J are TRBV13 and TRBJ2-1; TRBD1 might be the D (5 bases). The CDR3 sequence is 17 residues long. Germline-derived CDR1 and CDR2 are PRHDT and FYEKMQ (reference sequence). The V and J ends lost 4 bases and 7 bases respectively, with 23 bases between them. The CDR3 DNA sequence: TGTGCCAGCAGCTCCTACGGGCAGGGCAGAATTATTAATGAGCAGTTCTTC. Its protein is CASSSYGQGRIINEQFF.

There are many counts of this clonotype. The CDR3 DNA sequence: TGTGCCAGCAGGCGCACCGGCGAGGTCTACGAGCAGTACTTC. Its protein product is CASRRTGEVYEQYF. V usage is TRBV7-9 and J usage is TRBJ2-7, with D unresolved. Germline V CDR1 and CDR2: SEHNR, FQNEAQ (reference sequence). V was shortened by 6 bases and J by 3 bases, with 15 bases between the two germline ends. The CDR3 has 14 residues.

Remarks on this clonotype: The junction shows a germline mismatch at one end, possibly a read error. Here the CDR3 reads CASSARGSSHNEQFF. The CDR3 nucleotides are TGTGCCAGCAGTGCTCGCGGGAGCTCCCACAATGAGCAGTTCTTC. This rearrangement joins TRBV12-3 or TRBV12-4 to TRBJ2-1; 7 bases agree with TRBD2. The CDR3 spans 15 residues.

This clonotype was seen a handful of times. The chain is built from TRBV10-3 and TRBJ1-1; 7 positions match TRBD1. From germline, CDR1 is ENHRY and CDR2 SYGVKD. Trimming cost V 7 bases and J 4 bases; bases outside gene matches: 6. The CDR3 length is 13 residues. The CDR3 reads CAIIGPGGTEAFF. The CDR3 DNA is TGTGCCATCATCGGGCCAGGGGGCACTGAAGCTTTCTTT.

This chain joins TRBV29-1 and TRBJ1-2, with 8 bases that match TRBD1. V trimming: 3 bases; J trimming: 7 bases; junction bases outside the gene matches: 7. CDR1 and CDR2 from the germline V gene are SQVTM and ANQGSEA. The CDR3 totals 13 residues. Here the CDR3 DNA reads TGCAGCGTTGACGAGGACAGGGTTATTGGCTACACCTTC. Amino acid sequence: CSVDEDRVIGYTF.

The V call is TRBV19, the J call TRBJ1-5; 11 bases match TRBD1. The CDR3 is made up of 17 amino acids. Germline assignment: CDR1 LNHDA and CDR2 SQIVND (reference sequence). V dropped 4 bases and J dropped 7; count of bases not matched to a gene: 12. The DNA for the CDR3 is TGTGCCAGTAGTACCCGGACAGGGGGCCGTTTCGGGCAGCCCCAGCATTTT. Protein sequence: CASSTRTGGRFGQPQHF.

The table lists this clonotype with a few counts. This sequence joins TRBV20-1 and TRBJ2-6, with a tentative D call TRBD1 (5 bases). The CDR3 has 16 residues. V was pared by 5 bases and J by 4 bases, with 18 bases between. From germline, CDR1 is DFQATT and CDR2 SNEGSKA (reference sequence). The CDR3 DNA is TGCAGTGCTCCCCCAGGGCCCTACTCGGGGGCCAACGTCCTGACTTTC. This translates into CSAPPGPYSGANVLTF.

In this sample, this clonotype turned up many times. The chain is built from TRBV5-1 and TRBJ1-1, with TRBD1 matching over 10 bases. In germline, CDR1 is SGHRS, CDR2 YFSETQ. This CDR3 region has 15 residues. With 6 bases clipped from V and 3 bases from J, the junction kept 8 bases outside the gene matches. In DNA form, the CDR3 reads TGCGCCAGCAAACCCAGACAGGGGGCTGACACTGAAGCTTTCTTT. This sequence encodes CASKPRQGADTEAFF. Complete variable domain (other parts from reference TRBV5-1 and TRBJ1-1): KAGVTQTPRYLIKTRGQQVTLSCSPISGHRSVSWYQQTPGQGLQFLFEYFSETQRNKGNFPGRFSGRQFSNSRSEMNVSTLELGDSALYLCASKPRQGADTEAFFGQGTRLTVV.

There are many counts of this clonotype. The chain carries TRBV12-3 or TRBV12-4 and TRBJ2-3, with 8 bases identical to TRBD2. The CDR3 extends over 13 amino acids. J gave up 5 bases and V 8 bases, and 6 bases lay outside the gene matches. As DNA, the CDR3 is TGTGCCAGCTCCACTAGCGGAAGAGATACGCAGTATTTT. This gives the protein CASSTSGRDTQYF.

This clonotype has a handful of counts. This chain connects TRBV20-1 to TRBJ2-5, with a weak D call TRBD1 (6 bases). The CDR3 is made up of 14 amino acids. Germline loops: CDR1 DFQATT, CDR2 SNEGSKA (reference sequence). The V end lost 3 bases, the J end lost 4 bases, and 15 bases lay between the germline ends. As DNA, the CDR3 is TGCAGTGCTAGTGTGTCAGGGGAGCGAGAGACCCAGTACTTC. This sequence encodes CSASVSGERETQYF.

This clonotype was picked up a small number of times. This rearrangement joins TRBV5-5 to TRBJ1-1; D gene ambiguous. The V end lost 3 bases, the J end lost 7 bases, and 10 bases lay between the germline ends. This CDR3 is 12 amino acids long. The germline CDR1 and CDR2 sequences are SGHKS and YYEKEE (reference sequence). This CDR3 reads CASSSTGFEAFF. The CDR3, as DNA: TGTGCCAGCAGCTCCACGGGTTTTGAAGCTTTCTTT.

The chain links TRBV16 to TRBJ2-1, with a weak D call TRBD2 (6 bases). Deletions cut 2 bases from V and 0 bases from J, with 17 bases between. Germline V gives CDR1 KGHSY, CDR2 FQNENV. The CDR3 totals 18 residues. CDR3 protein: CASSQTSPFTGSYNEQFF. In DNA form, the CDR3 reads TGTGCCAGCAGCCAAACTAGCCCTTTTACTGGCTCCTACAATGAGCAGTTCTTC.

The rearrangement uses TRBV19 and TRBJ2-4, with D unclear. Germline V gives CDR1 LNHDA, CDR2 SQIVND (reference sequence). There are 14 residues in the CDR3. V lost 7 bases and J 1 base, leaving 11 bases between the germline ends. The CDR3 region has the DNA TGTGCCAGTACCCAGGAAGCGGCCAAAAACATTCAGTACTTC. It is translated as CASTQEAAKNIQYF.

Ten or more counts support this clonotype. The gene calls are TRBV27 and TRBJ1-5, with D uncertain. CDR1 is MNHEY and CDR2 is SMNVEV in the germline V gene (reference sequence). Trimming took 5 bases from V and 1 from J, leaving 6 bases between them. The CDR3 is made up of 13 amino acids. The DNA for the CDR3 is TGTGCCAGCAGTCTTCTGAGCAATCAGCCCCAGCATTTT. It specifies CASSLLSNQPQHF.

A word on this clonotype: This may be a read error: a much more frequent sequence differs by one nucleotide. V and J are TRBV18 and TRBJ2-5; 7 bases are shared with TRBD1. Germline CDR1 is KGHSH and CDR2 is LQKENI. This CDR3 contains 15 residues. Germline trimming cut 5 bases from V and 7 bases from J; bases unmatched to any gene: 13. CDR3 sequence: CASSFLQGRAPTQYF. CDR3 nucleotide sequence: TGTGCCAGCTCATTCTTACAGGGGCGCGCACCGACCCAGTACTTC.

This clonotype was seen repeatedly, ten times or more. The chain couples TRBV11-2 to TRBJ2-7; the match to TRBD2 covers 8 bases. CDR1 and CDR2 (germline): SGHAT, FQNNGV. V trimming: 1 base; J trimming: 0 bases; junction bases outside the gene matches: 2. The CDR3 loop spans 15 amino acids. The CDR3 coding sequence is TGTGCCAGCAGCTTAGGCCGGGGGGGCTCCTACGAGCAGTACTTC. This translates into CASSLGRGGSYEQYF.

The CDR3 coding sequence is TGTGCCAGTAGGCGCCAGTTCAATCAGCCCCAGCATTTT. Protein product: CASRRQFNQPQHF. This sequence joins TRBV19 and TRBJ1-5; the D is unclear. V was shortened by 6 bases and J by 3 bases, with 9 bases between the two germline ends. Looked up from germline, CDR1 is LNHDA and CDR2 is SQIVND (reference sequence). The CDR3 sequence is 13 residues long. The full variable domain, completed using reference TRBV19 and TRBJ1-5, is DGGITQSPKYLFRKEGQNVTLSCEQNLNHDAMYWYRQDPGQGLRLIYYSQIVNDFQKGDIAEGYSVSREKKESFPLTVTSAQKNPTAFYLCASRRQFNQPQHFGDGTRLSIL.

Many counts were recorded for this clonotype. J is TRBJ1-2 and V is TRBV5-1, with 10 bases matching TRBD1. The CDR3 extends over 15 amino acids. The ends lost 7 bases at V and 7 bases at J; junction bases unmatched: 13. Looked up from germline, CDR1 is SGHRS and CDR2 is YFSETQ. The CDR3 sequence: CASGTGVLDRAGYTF. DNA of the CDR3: TGCGCCAGCGGGACAGGGGTTTTGGACCGGGCTGGCTACACCTTC.

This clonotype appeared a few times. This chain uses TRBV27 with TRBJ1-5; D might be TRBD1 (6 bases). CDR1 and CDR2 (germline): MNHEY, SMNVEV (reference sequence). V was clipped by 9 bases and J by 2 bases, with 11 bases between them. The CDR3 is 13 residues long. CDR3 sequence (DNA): TGTGCCAGAAGAGGGGGGGGCAATCAGCCCCAGCATTTT. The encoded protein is CARRGGGNQPQHF.

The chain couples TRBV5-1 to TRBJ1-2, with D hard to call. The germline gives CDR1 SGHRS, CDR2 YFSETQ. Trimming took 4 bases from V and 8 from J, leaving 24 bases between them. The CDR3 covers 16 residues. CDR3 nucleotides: TGCGCCAGCAGCCTCGGGGTCTTGAACGGTAATTTCGGCTACACCTTC. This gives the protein CASSLGVLNGNFGYTF.